This T cell receptor beta chain is drawn from a study of cytomegalovirus exposure and HLA in healthy donors. Trimming took off 1 base at V and 7 bases at J, with 10 bases between the two ends. The CDR3 is 13 residues long. The germline V gene has CDR1 SEHNR and CDR2 FQNEAQ (reference sequence). This clone was observed a handful of times. PCR involved 60 Vbeta and 13 Jbeta primers. TCRdb's table, derived via immunoSEQ multiplex PCR, lists solely in-frame clones and lacks some. The table includes about 140,000 clones, 60% to 85% detected once. The specimen was PBMCs. The sequence came from a male donor in good health and CMV-seronegative. The chain is built from TRBV7-9 and TRBJ1-1; D remains ambiguous. In DNA form, the CDR3 reads TGTGCCAGCAGCTTAGGGGCCGGGATTGAAGCTTTCTTT. It translates to CASSLGAGIEAFF.